This section outlines one T cell receptor (beta chain) sequence together with its context. This sample was included in a study of blood T cell repertoires in COVID-19. Study-wide background: Sites across the United States, Italy and Spain contributed samples from acute and convalescent COVID-19. T cells, B-cell-depleted T cells, or PBMCs supplied cDNA or gDNA.

Repertoires were generated with immunoSEQ multiplex PCR, while TCRdb's copy carries only in-frame clones and drops some. This sample has 65,000 to 90,000 clones, with 90% to 95% found just once. V shed 4 bases and J 6 bases; nucleotides not matched to a gene: 5. The CDR3 has 14 residues. Germline CDR1 reads SGHRS; CDR2 reads YFSETQ. This chain uses TRBV5-1 with TRBJ1-4; 8 bases fit TRBD1. Input material: peripheral blood. The TCR was taken from a human donor in a cohort sampled during active COVID-19. The CDR3 protein is CASSPGQGHEKLFF. CDR3 DNA: TGCGCCAGCAGCCCAGGACAGGGCCATGAAAAACTGTTTTTT.